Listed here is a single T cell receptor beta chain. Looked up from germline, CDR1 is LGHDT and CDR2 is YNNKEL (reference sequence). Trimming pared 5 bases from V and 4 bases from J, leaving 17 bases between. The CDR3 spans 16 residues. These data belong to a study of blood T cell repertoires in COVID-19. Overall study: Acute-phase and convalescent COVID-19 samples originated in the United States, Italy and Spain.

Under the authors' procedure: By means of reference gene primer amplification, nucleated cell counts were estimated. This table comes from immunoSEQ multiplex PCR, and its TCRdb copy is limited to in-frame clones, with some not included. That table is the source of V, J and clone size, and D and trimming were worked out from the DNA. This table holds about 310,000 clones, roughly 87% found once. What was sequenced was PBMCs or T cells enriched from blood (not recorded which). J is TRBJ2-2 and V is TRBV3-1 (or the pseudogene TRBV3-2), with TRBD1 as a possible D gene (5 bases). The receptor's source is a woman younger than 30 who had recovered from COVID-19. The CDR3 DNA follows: TGTGCCAGCAGCTACCAAGGGGTCCGAGCCACCGGGGAGCTGTTTTTT. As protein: CASSYQGVRATGELFF.